This TCR beta chain was recorded in a study of CD8 T cells in Susac syndrome. Looking at the study overall: At the time of blood draw, patients with Susac syndrome were therapy-naive, receiving corticosteroids, or receiving intravenous immunoglobulin alone. Findings of the study overall: The authors found no clonal expansion in Susac syndrome CD4+ T cell repertoires.

About this clonotype: The antigen is undetermined.

Per the germline V gene, CDR1 is DFQATT and CDR2 is SNEGSKA (reference sequence). Trimming pared 3 bases from V and 9 bases from J, leaving 18 bases between. The CDR3 contains 14 residues. TEMRA cells were FACS-enriched, unlike CD8+ and CD4+ T cells, which were negatively isolated. The RNA, about 0.45 to 1 ug, was put through reverse transcription using random hexamers. The CDR3 of TCR beta was amplified by immunoSEQ multiplex PCR across 54 Vbeta and 13 Jbeta. TCRdb fed the immunoSEQ multiplex PCR reads into MiXCR, producing one record per CDR3 protein. The repertoire holds 200,000 to 300,000 distinct CDR3 sequences, with almost 97% as singletons.

This sequence originates from a human donor with Susac syndrome. J is TRBJ2-1 and V is TRBV20-1, with no clear D. Sequencing was carried out using CD4+ T cells from PBMCs. The CDR3 DNA follows: TGCAGTGCTAGTGAATGGCCGGGTTTTGGTGAGCAGTTCTTC. It is translated as CSASEWPGFGEQFF.